A single sample is the source of the 3 T cell receptor beta chains below, sequenced in a study of OX40 agonist ivuxolimab in advanced cancers. The repertoire was sequenced with immunoSEQ multiplex PCR; TCRdb's copy has only in-frame clones and lacks some. This table holds 25,000 to 40,000 clones, over 65% found once. Material: CD4+ or CD8+ T cells sorted from blood, obtained in a trial of the OX40 agonist ivuxolimab. The receptors were sampled from an adult with an advanced solid tumor such as melanoma, head and neck, liver or kidney cancer.

The rearrangement uses TRBV15 and TRBJ1-4, with D unresolved. The CDR3 contains 15 residues. Germline lookup yields CDR1 LNHNV and CDR2 YYDKDF (reference sequence). Deletions cut 4 bases from V and 1 base from J, with 10 bases between. The CDR3 is CATSKYSLTNEKLFF. CDR3 coding DNA: TGTGCCACCAGCAAATACAGTTTAACTAATGAAAAACTGTTTTTT.

J is TRBJ2-3 and V is TRBV7-8; D gene uncertain. In germline, CDR1 is SGHVS, CDR2 FQNEAQ. This CDR3 is built from 19 residues. The V gene lost 0 bases and the J gene lost 6 bases, with 25 bases spanning the gap. The CDR3 sequence is CASSLAALHSLGVRDTQYF. The CDR3 bases are TGTGCCAGCAGCTTAGCGGCCCTTCACTCATTAGGCGTTCGGGATACGCAGTATTTT.

The chain joins TRBV6-6 to TRBJ1-4; D perhaps matches TRBD1 (5 bases). The germline gives CDR1 MNHNY, CDR2 SVGAGI (reference sequence). The CDR3 spans 15 residues. V lost 8 bases, J lost 4 bases, and 17 bases lay in between. CDR3 sequence (DNA): TGTGCCAGCGGGGCAGGGCCTGCGGGTAATGAAAAACTGTTTTTT. Amino acids: CASGAGPAGNEKLFF.